This is a list of T cell receptor beta chains from one sample in a study of shared clonotypes between healthy human individuals. Sequencing used immunoSEQ multiplex PCR; TCRdb keeps in-frame clones, though not all of them. The sample has 2 million to 2.5 million clones; 95% are singletons. Sequencing was done on a sample of naive CD4+ T cells sorted from blood. These receptors all stem from a man aged 18-30 years in good health. Both conserved end residues are part of each CDR3. Each record gives: CDR3 length, V gene, D gene, J gene, clone size, CDR3 DNA, CDR3 protein. The D gene is left open where the match is weak. Expanded clones get a size class; other rows say once, few or many, or leave the size out.

len: 10
v_gene: TRBV6-6
d_gene: NA
j_gene: TRBJ2-7
abundance: NA
CDR3nt: TGTGCCAGCAGAGAAAAGGGAGAGTACTTC
CDR3aa: CASREKGEYF

len: 17
v_gene: TRBV5-4
d_gene: TRBD2
j_gene: TRBJ2-6
abundance: NA
CDR3nt: TGTGCCAGCAACCTGGGAGGGGCTGCCACTGGGGCCAACGTCCTGACTTTC
CDR3aa: CASNLGGAATGANVLTF

len: 12
v_gene: TRBV27
d_gene: TRBD1
j_gene: TRBJ2-4
abundance: once
CDR3nt: TGTGCCAGCAGGGACAGGAGGAACATTCAGTACTTC
CDR3aa: CASRDRRNIQYF

len: 13
v_gene: TRBV7-8
d_gene: TRBD1
j_gene: TRBJ1-1
abundance: NA
CDR3nt: TGTGCCAGCAGCTTGGACAGGGGCGGCGAAGCTTTCTTT
CDR3aa: CASSLDRGGEAFF

len: 15
v_gene: TRBV18
d_gene: TRBD2
j_gene: TRBJ2-1
abundance: NA
CDR3nt: TGTGCCAGCTCACCACGACGGGAGGGGTACAATGAGCAGTTCTTC
CDR3aa: CASSPRREGYNEQFF

len: 14
v_gene: TRBV27
d_gene: NA
j_gene: TRBJ2-3
abundance: once
CDR3nt: TGTGCCACCTCAACCCGGGACTCATCTTATACGCAGTATTTT
CDR3aa: CATSTRDSSYTQYF

len: 12
v_gene: TRBV2
d_gene: NA
j_gene: TRBJ1-2
abundance: NA
CDR3nt: TGTGCCAGCAGGGGGGGGCCCTATGGCTACACCTTC
CDR3aa: CASRGGPYGYTF

len: 15
v_gene: TRBV5-1
d_gene: TRBD2
j_gene: TRBJ2-3
abundance: NA
CDR3nt: TGCGCCAGCAGCCCGGGACTAGCGGGTACAGATACGCAGTATTTT
CDR3aa: CASSPGLAGTDTQYF

len: 16
v_gene: TRBV4-1
d_gene: NA
j_gene: TRBJ1-5
abundance: NA
CDR3nt: TGCGCCAGCAGCCAAGAAGGTGGGAGCGTCGGCCAGCCCCAGCATTTT
CDR3aa: CASSQEGGSVGQPQHF

len: 15
v_gene: TRBV30
d_gene: TRBD1
j_gene: TRBJ1-4
abundance: NA
CDR3nt: TGTGCCTGGCATACGGGACAGCAAGAAAATGAAAAACTGTTTTTT
CDR3aa: CAWHTGQQENEKLFF

len: 14
v_gene: TRBV10-3
d_gene: TRBD1
j_gene: TRBJ2-3
abundance: NA
CDR3nt: TGTGCCACAAAACCGACAGGGGGTGCAGATACGCAGTATTTT
CDR3aa: CATKPTGGADTQYF

len: 14
v_gene: TRBV7-9
d_gene: NA
j_gene: TRBJ1-2
abundance: NA
CDR3nt: TGTGCCAGCAGCTCGACGACAGCTAACTATGGCTACACCTTC
CDR3aa: CASSSTTANYGYTF

len: 13
v_gene: TRBV28
d_gene: NA
j_gene: TRBJ1-5
abundance: few
CDR3nt: TGTGCCAGCAGTTTTCCCCCGGGTCAGCCCCAGCATTTT
CDR3aa: CASSFPPGQPQHF

len: 20
v_gene: TRBV9
d_gene: TRBD2
j_gene: TRBJ2-3
abundance: NA
CDR3nt: TGTGCCAGCAGCGTGACCCCCATGACTAGCGGGGGGGCCGGGACAGATACGCAGTATTTT
CDR3aa: CASSVTPMTSGGAGTDTQYF

len: 13
v_gene: TRBV30
d_gene: NA
j_gene: TRBJ1-5
abundance: NA
CDR3nt: TGTGCCTGGAGTCAGGAGCTAAATCAGCCCCAGCATTTT
CDR3aa: CAWSQELNQPQHF

len: 16
v_gene: TRBV15
d_gene: TRBD1
j_gene: TRBJ1-1
abundance: NA
CDR3nt: TGTGCCACCAGCAGAAGGACAGGGGGGGTGAACACTGAAGCTTTCTTT
CDR3aa: CATSRRTGGVNTEAFF

len: 14
v_gene: TRBV28
d_gene: TRBD2
j_gene: TRBJ2-7
abundance: NA
CDR3nt: TGTGCCAGCAGTCAAAGCGGGGGGGGAAACGAGCAGTACTTC
CDR3aa: CASSQSGGGNEQYF

len: 21
v_gene: TRBV1
d_gene: NA
j_gene: TRBJ2-4
abundance: NA
CDR3nt: TGCACCAGCAGCGGTCCCAACGGGACTAGCGGGAGGGCCGAAGCCAAAAACATTCAGTACTTC
CDR3aa: CTSSGPNGTSGRAEAKNIQYF

len: 14
v_gene: TRBV13
d_gene: TRBD2
j_gene: TRBJ2-1
abundance: NA
CDR3nt: TGTGCCAGCAGCTTTCTAGCGGTTTACAATGAGCAGTTCTTC
CDR3aa: CASSFLAVYNEQFF

len: 12
v_gene: TRBV2
d_gene: NA
j_gene: TRBJ2-5
abundance: NA
CDR3nt: TGTGCCAGCAGCATAGCTGCAGAGACCCAGTACTTC
CDR3aa: CASSIAAETQYF

len: 15
v_gene: TRBV6-5
d_gene: NA
j_gene: TRBJ2-6
abundance: once
CDR3nt: TGTGCCAGCAGACTGACGGTCTCTGGGGCCAACGTCCTGACTTTC
CDR3aa: CASRLTVSGANVLTF

len: 12
v_gene: TRBV7-2
d_gene: NA
j_gene: TRBJ2-7
abundance: NA
CDR3nt: TGTGCCAGCAGCCCCGGAAACTACGAGCAGTACTTC
CDR3aa: CASSPGNYEQYF

len: 15
v_gene: TRBV10-1
d_gene: TRBD2
j_gene: TRBJ2-1
abundance: NA
CDR3nt: TGCGCCAGCAGTTCTAGCGGGGGGGCCTACAATGAGCAGTTCTTC
CDR3aa: CASSSSGGAYNEQFF

len: 17
v_gene: TRBV5-6
d_gene: TRBD1
j_gene: TRBJ1-2
abundance: NA
CDR3nt: TGTGCCAGCAGCGCGGGACAGGGGCCCCCATCGATCTATGGCTACACCTTC
CDR3aa: CASSAGQGPPSIYGYTF

len: 14
v_gene: TRBV11-2
d_gene: NA
j_gene: TRBJ2-4
abundance: NA
CDR3nt: TGTGCCAGCAGCTTCGCCTCCTGGGGGAACATTCAGTACTTC
CDR3aa: CASSFASWGNIQYF

len: 14
v_gene: TRBV6-5
d_gene: NA
j_gene: TRBJ2-2
abundance: NA
CDR3nt: TGTGCCAGCAGGCGGGACCGAAACACCGGGGAGCTGTTTTTT
CDR3aa: CASRRDRNTGELFF

len: 13
v_gene: TRBV27
d_gene: NA
j_gene: TRBJ1-2
abundance: NA
CDR3nt: TGTGCCAGCAGTCCCGCAGGTACCTATGGCTACACCTTC
CDR3aa: CASSPAGTYGYTF

len: 16
v_gene: TRBV25-1
d_gene: NA
j_gene: TRBJ2-3
abundance: NA
CDR3nt: TGTGCCAGCAGGGGGCCTTCCGGGTTTCGCACAGATACGCAGTATTTT
CDR3aa: CASRGPSGFRTDTQYF

len: 15
v_gene: TRBV25-1
d_gene: NA
j_gene: TRBJ1-6
abundance: once
CDR3nt: TGTGCCAGCAGTATGGGAGGGGCAGATCATTCACCCCTCCACTTT
CDR3aa: CASSMGGADHSPLHF

len: 18
v_gene: TRBV6-1
d_gene: NA
j_gene: TRBJ1-1
abundance: NA
CDR3nt: TGTGCCAGCAGTGAAAGACCCCATGGAGGGGTGGAAAACACTGAAGCTTTCTTT
CDR3aa: CASSERPHGGVENTEAFF